This is a list of T cell receptor beta chains from one sample in a study of blood T cells in healthy people across ages. TCRdb recomputed calls from the 5' RACE reads with MiXCR, one row per CDR3 protein. The sample has over 1.5 million distinct CDR3 sequences, about 50% seen once; the top ten hold approximately 2%. Sample: blood. These receptors were taken from a woman aged 40 to 55 in good health. Each CDR3 is given with its conserved first and last residue. The D gene is left open where the match is weak. Only some rows state a clone size, as once, few, many or a class for expanded clones.

>-|TRBJ2-5|TRBV12-1|-
TGTGTCAGCAGCCCCCTAACAGTCTCCCAAGAGACCCAGTACTTC
CVSSPLTVSQETQYF
>-|TRBJ1-2|TRBV10-2|-
TGCGCCAGCACGGAGGGAGGGCCCGCTGGCTACACCTTC
CASTEGGPAGYTF
>-|TRBJ1-2|TRBV28|TRBD1
TGTGCCAGCAGACCCGTCCCATCAACAGGGGGTCGTGGCTACACCTTC
CASRPVPSTGGRGYTF
>-|TRBJ2-7|TRBV7-8|-
TGTGCCAGCAGCTTAGTACAGGATAACTACGAGCAGTACTTC
CASSLVQDNYEQYF
>-|TRBJ2-7|TRBV7-2|TRBD1
TGTGCCTGCAGCTTCACAGGGGCCGAGCAGTACTTC
CACSFTGAEQYF
>-|TRBJ2-6|TRBV6-2/TRBV6-3|-
TGTGCCAGCACTTCTCCCACTCGGGACACTCCCTCTGGGGCCAACGTCCTGACTTTC
CASTSPTRDTPSGANVLTF
>-|TRBJ1-6|TRBV11-2|TRBD1
TGTGCCAGCAGTGAACGGACAGGCTATAATTCATCCCTCCACTTT
CASSERTGYNSSLHF
>-|TRBJ1-2|TRBV3-1|TRBD1
TGTGCCAGCAGCCAGAGGGCAGGGGGTGGCTATGGCTACACCTTC
CASSQRAGGGYGYTF
>-|TRBJ2-6|TRBV5-1|TRBD2
TGCGCCAGCAGCCCGGAGGGAGGGTCTGGGGCCAACGTCCTGACTTTC
CASSPEGGSGANVLTF
>-|TRBJ1-1|TRBV6-2/TRBV6-3|-
TGTGCCAGCAGTTACTCACAGGGCTCCACTGAAGCTTTCTTT
CASSYSQGSTEAFF
>-|TRBJ1-1|TRBV13|-
TGTGCCAGCAGCTTAACAGTTAACACTGGAGCTTTCTTT
CASSLTVNTGAFF
>few|TRBJ2-3|TRBV20-1|-
TGCAGTGCTGGTCCAACCATGAGCACAGATACGCAGTATTTT
CSAGPTMSTDTQYF
>-|TRBJ1-1|TRBV5-1|-
TGCGCCAGCAGCCCCCAGGCAGGGTTGAACACTGAAGCTTTCTTT
CASSPQAGLNTEAFF
>-|TRBJ2-1|TRBV3-1|TRBD2
TGTGCCAGCAGCCAAGAACTAGCGGAGCGGACGGAGCAGTTCTTC
CASSQELAERTEQFF
>once|TRBJ1-5|TRBV28|TRBD1
TGTGCCAGCAGAAGACAGGGGGTGAGGGTTAGCAATCAGCCCCAGCATTTT
CASRRQGVRVSNQPQHF
>few|TRBJ2-4|TRBV20-1|-
TGCAGTGCAACATACGAGGGGGAGGTACTAGCCAAAAACATTCAGTACTTC
CSATYEGEVLAKNIQYF
>few|TRBJ2-3|TRBV12-3/TRBV12-4|-
TGTGCCAGCAGTTTAAAGGGGGGTCAGACAGATACGCAGTATTTT
CASSLKGGQTDTQYF
>few|TRBJ2-3|TRBV29-1|-
TGCAGCGTAGTAAAGAGGGTGGGGATCGGAGATACGCAGTATTTT
CSVVKRVGIGDTQYF
>-|TRBJ2-1|TRBV11-2|-
TGTGCCAGCAGCTTAGGAAGGGTTCAAAGTTCGGAGCTGAACAATGAGCAGTTCTTC
CASSLGRVQSSELNNEQFF
>many|TRBJ2-5|TRBV12-3/TRBV12-4|-
TGTGCCAGCAGTTTAAACAGTGGGCAAGAGACCCAGTACTTC
CASSLNSGQETQYF
>few|TRBJ1-2|TRBV9|TRBD1
TGTGCCAGCAGCGGGACAGGACGTAGTGGCTACACCTTC
CASSGTGRSGYTF
>-|TRBJ2-7|TRBV20-1|-
TGCAGTGCCTCGGGGCCCCTCCTGGGAACCTACGAGCAGTACTTC
CSASGPLLGTYEQYF
>-|TRBJ1-2|TRBV28|-
TGTGCCAGCAGTTCAACAGGGACTAGAGGCTACACCTTC
CASSSTGTRGYTF
>-|TRBJ1-2|TRBV11-2|-
TGTGCCAGCAGCTTCGTAAGGTGGGGCTGGTATGGCTACACCTTT
CASSFVRWGWYGYTF
>few|TRBJ1-6|TRBV27|-
TGTGCCAGCAGCAGAGGGGACGGGAATTCACCCCTCCACTTT
CASSRGDGNSPLHF
>-|TRBJ2-3|TRBV7-2|TRBD1
TGTGCCAGCAGCTTAGTCGCTAGGGGGCTGACAGATACGCAGTATTTT
CASSLVARGLTDTQYF
>many|TRBJ2-3|TRBV29-1|-
TGCAGCGTTGACCCCGCCCCGGAGACGCAGTATTTT
CSVDPAPETQYF
>-|TRBJ1-2|TRBV11-2|-
TGTGCCAGCAGGGACGGCCCGTATGGCTACACCTTC
CASRDGPYGYTF
>-|TRBJ1-2|TRBV29-1|-
TGCAGCGTTGCGGCGGATGGCTACACCTTC
CSVAADGYTF
>-|TRBJ2-3|TRBV7-2|-
TGTGCCAGCAAGCTTATCGGGGGGCAGGATACGCAGTATTTT
CASKLIGGQDTQYF
>-|TRBJ2-5|TRBV27|-
TGTGCCAGCAGTCGACCGGGGGACCCCCAAGAGACCCAGTACTTC
CASSRPGDPQETQYF
>few|TRBJ2-5|TRBV6-2/TRBV6-3|-
TGTGCCAGCAGTCTGACGGGCAGGGGACAAGAGACCCAGTACTTC
CASSLTGRGQETQYF
>few|TRBJ2-7|TRBV10-3|-
TGTGCCATCAGTGAGGTGAAGTGGACAGGAGGGGGCTACGAGCAGTACTTC
CAISEVKWTGGGYEQYF
>-|TRBJ1-6|TRBV6-1|-
TGTGCCAGCAGTGAAAAGGTTTCGAATTCACCCCTCCACTTT
CASSEKVSNSPLHF
>few|TRBJ2-5|TRBV7-2|TRBD2
TGTGCCAGCAGCTTAAAATCCCTAGCGGGTTCCCAAGAGACCCAGTACTTC
CASSLKSLAGSQETQYF
>-|TRBJ2-7|TRBV27|TRBD1
TGTGCCAGCGGACAGGGGTACTCCTACGAGCAGTACTTC
CASGQGYSYEQYF
>-|TRBJ2-7|TRBV5-5|-
TGTGCCAGCAGCTTGGCCTATGGGGGTTATCCCTACGAGCAGTACTTC
CASSLAYGGYPYEQYF
>-|TRBJ2-3|TRBV4-1|TRBD2
TGCGCCAGCAGCCAGATTCCCGATGGACTAGCGGTCACAGATACGCAGTATTTT
CASSQIPDGLAVTDTQYF
>-|TRBJ2-7|TRBV20-1|-
TGCAGTGCTAGAGACCTCGCGGTCATCGAGCAGTACTTC
CSARDLAVIEQYF
>once|TRBJ1-2|TRBV10-2|-
TGCGCCAGCAACGAAGGGACCGCTTTAGGCTACACCTTC
CASNEGTALGYTF
>-|TRBJ2-1|TRBV11-1|TRBD1
TGTGCCAGCAGCTTAGAATATCGGACAGGGGGCCACAGTGAGCGGTTCTTC
CASSLEYRTGGHSERFF
>-|TRBJ1-1|TRBV4-1|-
TGCGCCAGCAGCCAAGAGACAGGCCGGGCCCAGAACACTGAAGCTTTCTTT
CASSQETGRAQNTEAFF
>-|TRBJ2-2|TRBV7-7|TRBD2
TGTGCTAGCAGCTTAAGGGCTAGCGGTACATCCGGGGAGCTGTTTTTT
CASSLRASGTSGELFF
>-|TRBJ2-3|TRBV20-1|TRBD2
TGCAGTGCTAGAGATTTGGCTAGCGGGGTCAGCACAGATACGCAGTATTTT
CSARDLASGVSTDTQYF
>-|TRBJ1-2|TRBV6-2/TRBV6-3|-
TGTGCCAGCAGTGGCCCGACTGCTAACTATGGCTACACCTTC
CASSGPTANYGYTF
>-|TRBJ2-5|TRBV6-2/TRBV6-3|-
TGTGCCAGCAGTTACGCTGGGACGGTGCAAGAGACCCAGTACTTC
CASSYAGTVQETQYF
>-|TRBJ2-5|TRBV29-1|-
TGCAGCGTTGCCTGGTCCAAAGGTGATGGGACCTCGTACTTC
CSVAWSKGDGTSYF
>-|TRBJ2-4|TRBV10-3|TRBD2
TGTGCCATCATGGGTACTAGCGGGGGAACCCAGTACTTC
CAIMGTSGGTQYF
>-|TRBJ2-7|TRBV3-1|-
TGTGCCAGCAGCCATTCCAGGGCCCCCTACGAGCAGTACTTC
CASSHSRAPYEQYF
>few|TRBJ2-5|TRBV12-3/TRBV12-4|-
TGTGCCAGCAGCCCCTTCCCGCAGGGACGAGAGACCCAGTACTTC
CASSPFPQGRETQYF
>-|TRBJ2-7|TRBV6-2/TRBV6-3|-
TGTGCCAGCAGTTTTCCTAACGGCTACGAGCAGTACTTC
CASSFPNGYEQYF
>-|TRBJ2-7|TRBV7-2|TRBD1
TGTGCCAGCAGCCCACAGGGGGCCTTGTACAATGAGCAGTACTTC
CASSPQGALYNEQYF
>few|TRBJ2-5|TRBV2|-
TGTGCCAGCAGAAGAATGGCCGGCGGGGAGACCCAGTACTTC
CASRRMAGGETQYF
>-|TRBJ2-5|TRBV29-1|TRBD2
TGCAGCGTTGATCCCAGCGGGGTATACAATGAGCAGTACTTC
CSVDPSGVYNEQYF
>-|TRBJ1-2|TRBV3-1|-
TGTGCCAGCAGCCAAGGGACAATCAACTATGGCTACACCTTC
CASSQGTINYGYTF